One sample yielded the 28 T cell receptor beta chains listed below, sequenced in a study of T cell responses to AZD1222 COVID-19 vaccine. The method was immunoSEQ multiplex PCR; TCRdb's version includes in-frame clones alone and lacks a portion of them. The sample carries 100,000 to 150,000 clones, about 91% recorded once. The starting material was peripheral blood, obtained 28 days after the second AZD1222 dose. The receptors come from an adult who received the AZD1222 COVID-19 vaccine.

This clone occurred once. The CDR3 is CASSYLAGSQETQYF. For the CDR3, the DNA is TGTGCCAGCAGTTACCTAGCGGGATCCCAAGAGACCCAGTACTTC. The chain has TRBV6-5 and TRBJ2-5, with TRBD2 matching 9 bases. J was trimmed by 1 base and V by 2 bases; bases with no gene match: 2. This CDR3 contains 15 residues. CDR1 is MNHEY, CDR2 SVGAGI, per germline.

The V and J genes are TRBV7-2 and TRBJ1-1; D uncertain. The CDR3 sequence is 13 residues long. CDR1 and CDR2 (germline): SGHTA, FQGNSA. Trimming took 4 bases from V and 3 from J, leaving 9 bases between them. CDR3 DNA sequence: TGTGCCAGCAGCTCCCCGCCGGACACTGAAGCTTTCTTT. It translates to CASSSPPDTEAFF. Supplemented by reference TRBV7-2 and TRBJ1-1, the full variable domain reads GAGVSQSPSNKVTEKGKDVELRCDPISGHTALYWYRQSLGQGLEFLIYFQGNSAPDKSGLPSDRFSAERTGGSVSTLTIQRTQQEDSAVYLCASSSPPDTEAFFGQGTRLTVV.

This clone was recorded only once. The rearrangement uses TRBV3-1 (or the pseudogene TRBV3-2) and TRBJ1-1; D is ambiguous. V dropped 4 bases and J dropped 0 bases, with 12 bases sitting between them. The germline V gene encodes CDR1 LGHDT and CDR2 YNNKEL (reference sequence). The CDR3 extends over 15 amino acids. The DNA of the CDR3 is TGTGCCAGCAGCCTCCTTCCGGCTATGAACACTGAAGCTTTCTTT. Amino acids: CASSLLPAMNTEAFF.

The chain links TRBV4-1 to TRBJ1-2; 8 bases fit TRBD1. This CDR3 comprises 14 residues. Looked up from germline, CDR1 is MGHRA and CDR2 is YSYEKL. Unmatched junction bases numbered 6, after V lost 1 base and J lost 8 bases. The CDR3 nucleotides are TGCGCCAGCAGCCAAGGGCAGGGGGCGAGGGGCTACACCTTC. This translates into CASSQGQGARGYTF.

CDR3 in amino acids: CASSPLTGELFF. The CDR3, as DNA: TGCGCCAGCAGCCCCCTAACCGGGGAGCTGTTTTTT. The chain is built from TRBV5-1 and TRBJ2-2; D remains unclear. The CDR3 has 12 residues. V lost 4 bases and J lost 5, with 6 bases in between. The germline CDR1 and CDR2 sequences are SGHRS and YFSETQ.

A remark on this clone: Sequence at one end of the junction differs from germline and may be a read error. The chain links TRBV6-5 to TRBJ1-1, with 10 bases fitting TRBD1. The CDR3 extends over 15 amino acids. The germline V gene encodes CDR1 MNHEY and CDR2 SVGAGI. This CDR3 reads CASSYAGGTGVPGVF. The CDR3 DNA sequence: TGTGCCAGCAGTTACGCGGGCGGGACAGGGGTCCCCGGGGTCTTT.

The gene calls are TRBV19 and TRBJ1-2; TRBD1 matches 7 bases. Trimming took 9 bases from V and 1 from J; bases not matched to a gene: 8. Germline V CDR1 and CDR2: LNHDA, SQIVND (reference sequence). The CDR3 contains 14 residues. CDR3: CASYDRAFNYGYTF. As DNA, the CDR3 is TGTGCCAGCTACGACAGGGCGTTTAACTATGGCTACACCTTC.

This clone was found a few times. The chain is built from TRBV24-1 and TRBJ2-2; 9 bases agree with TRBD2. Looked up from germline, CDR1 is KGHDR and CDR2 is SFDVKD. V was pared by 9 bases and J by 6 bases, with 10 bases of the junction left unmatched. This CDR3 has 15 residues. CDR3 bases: TGTGCCACCTGTCCTTCAGCGGGAGGCGCCGGGGAGCTGTTTTTT. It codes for CATCPSAGGAGELFF.

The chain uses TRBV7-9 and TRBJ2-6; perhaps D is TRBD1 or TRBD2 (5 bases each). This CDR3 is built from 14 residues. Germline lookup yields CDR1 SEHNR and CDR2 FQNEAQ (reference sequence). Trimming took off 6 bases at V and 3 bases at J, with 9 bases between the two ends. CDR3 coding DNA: TGTGCCAGCAGTTGGGGGAGTGGGGCCAACGTCCTGACTTTC. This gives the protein CASSWGSGANVLTF.

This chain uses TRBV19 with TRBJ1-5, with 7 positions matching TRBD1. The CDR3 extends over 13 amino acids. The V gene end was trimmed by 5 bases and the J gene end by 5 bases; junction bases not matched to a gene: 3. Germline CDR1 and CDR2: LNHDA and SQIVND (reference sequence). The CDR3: CASSLTGDQPQHF. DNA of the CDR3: TGTGCCAGTAGTCTCACAGGGGATCAGCCCCAGCATTTT.

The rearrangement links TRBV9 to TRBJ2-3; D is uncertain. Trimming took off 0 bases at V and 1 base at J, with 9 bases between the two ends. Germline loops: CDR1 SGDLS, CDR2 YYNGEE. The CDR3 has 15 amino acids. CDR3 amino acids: CASSVEALGTDTQYF. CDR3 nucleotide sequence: TGTGCCAGCAGCGTAGAGGCCTTGGGCACAGATACGCAGTATTTT.

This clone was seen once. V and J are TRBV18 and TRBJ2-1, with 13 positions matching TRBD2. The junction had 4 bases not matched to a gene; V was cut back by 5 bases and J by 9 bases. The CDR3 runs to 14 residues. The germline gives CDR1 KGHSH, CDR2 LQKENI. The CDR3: CASSGLAGDGEQFF. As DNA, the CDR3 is TGTGCCAGCTCAGGACTAGCGGGAGACGGTGAGCAGTTCTTC.

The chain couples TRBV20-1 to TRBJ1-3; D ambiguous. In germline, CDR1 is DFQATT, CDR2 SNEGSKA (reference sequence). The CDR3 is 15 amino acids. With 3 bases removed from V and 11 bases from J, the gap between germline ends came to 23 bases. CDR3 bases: TGCAGTGCTAGTTCCCCGGGCTCAACACCCAACGCCATATATTTT. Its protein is CSASSPGSTPNAIYF.

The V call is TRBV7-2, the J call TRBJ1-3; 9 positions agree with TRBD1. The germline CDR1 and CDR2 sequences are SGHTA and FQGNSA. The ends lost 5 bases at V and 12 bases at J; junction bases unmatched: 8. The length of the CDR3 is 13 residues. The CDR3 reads CASSPRGTGFIYF. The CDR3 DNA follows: TGTGCCAGCAGCCCTCGCGGGACAGGGTTCATATATTTT.

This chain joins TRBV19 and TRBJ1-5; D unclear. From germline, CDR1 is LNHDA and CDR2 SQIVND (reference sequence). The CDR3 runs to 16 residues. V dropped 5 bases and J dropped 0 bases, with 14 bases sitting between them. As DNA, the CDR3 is TGTGCCAGTAGTCGGACCGACTACCCTAGCAATCAGCCCCAGCATTTT. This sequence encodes CASSRTDYPSNQPQHF.

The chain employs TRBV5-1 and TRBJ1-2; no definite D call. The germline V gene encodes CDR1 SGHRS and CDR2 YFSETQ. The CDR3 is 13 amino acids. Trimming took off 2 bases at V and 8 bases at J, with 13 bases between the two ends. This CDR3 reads CASSFDYPGGYTF. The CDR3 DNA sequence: TGCGCCAGCAGCTTTGACTACCCCGGGGGCTACACCTTC.

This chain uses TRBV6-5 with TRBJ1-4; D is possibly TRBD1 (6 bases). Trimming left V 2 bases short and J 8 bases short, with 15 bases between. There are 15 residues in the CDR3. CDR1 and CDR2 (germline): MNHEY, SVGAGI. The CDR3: CASSYRGIGGEKLFF. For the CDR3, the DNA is TGTGCCAGCAGTTACAGGGGAATAGGGGGAGAAAAACTGTTTTTT.

The CDR3 DNA reads TGTGCCAGCAGCTTAATTGCTAGCGGGGGGGCCGGCACAGATACGCAGTATTTT. Encoded protein: CASSLIASGGAGTDTQYF. The J gene is TRBJ2-3, the V gene TRBV7-6, with 12 positions matching TRBD2. Germline CDR1 reads SGHVS; CDR2 reads FNYEAQ. The CDR3 sequence is 18 residues long. V shed 2 bases, J shed 1 base, and the junction held 7 bases outside the gene matches. The entire variable domain, with the rest obtained from reference TRBV7-6 and TRBJ2-3, is as follows: GAGVSQSPRYKVTKRGQDVALRCDPISGHVSLYWYRQALGQGPEFLTYFNYEAQQDKSGLPNDRFSAERPEGSISTLTIQRTEQRDSAMYRCASSLIASGGAGTDTQYFGPGTRLTVL.

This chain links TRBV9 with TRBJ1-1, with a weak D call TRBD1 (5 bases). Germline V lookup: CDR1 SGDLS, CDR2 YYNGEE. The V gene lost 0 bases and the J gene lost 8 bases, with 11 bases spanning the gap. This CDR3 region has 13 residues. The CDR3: CASSVDSDREAFF. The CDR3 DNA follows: TGTGCCAGCAGCGTAGACAGTGACAGAGAAGCTTTCTTT.

The CDR3 protein is CASSPAGQNEKLFF. The CDR3 bases are TGTGCCAGCAGCCCGGCCGGCCAGAATGAAAAACTGTTTTTT. This sequence joins TRBV11-2 and TRBJ1-4, with D hard to call. With 5 bases removed from V and 5 bases from J, the gap between germline ends came to 12 bases. Germline V gene data show CDR1 as SGHAT and CDR2 as FQNNGV. This CDR3 is built from 14 residues.

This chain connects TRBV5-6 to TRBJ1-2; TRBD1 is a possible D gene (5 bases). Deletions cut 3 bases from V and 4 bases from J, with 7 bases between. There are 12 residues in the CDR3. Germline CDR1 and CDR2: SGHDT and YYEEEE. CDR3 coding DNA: TGTGCCAGCAGCTCTGACAGCTATGGCTACACCTTC. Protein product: CASSSDSYGYTF.

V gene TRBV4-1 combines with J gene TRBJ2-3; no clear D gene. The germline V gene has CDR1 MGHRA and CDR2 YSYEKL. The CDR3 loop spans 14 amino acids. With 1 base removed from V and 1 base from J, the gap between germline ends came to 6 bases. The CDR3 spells CASSQGAGTDTQYF. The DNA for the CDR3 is TGCGCCAGCAGCCAAGGGGCCGGCACAGATACGCAGTATTTT.

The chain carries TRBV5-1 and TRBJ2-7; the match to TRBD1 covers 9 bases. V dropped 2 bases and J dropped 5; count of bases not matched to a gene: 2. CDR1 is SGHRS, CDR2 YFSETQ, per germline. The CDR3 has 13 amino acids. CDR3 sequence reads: CASSFGTGNEQYV. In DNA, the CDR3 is TGCGCCAGCAGCTTTGGGACAGGGAACGAGCAGTACGTC.

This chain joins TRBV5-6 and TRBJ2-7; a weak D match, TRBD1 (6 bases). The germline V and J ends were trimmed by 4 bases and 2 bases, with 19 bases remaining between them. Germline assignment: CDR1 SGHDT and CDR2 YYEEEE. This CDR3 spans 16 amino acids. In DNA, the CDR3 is TGTGCCAGCAGCGGTACAGGGAACCCTTCACCCTACGAGCAGTACTTC. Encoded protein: CASSGTGNPSPYEQYF.

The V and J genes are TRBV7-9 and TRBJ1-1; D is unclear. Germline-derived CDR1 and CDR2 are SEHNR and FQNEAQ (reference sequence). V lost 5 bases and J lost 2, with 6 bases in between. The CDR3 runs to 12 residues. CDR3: CASSLTNTEAFF. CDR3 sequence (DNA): TGTGCCAGCAGCCTAACAAACACTGAAGCTTTCTTT.

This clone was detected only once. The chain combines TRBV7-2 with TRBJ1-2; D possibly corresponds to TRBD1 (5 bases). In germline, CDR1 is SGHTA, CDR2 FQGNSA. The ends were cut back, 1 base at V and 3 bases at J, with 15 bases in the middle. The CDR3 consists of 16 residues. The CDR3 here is CASSLGVAQGDYGYTF. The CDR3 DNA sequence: TGTGCCAGCAGCTTAGGGGTTGCGCAGGGAGACTATGGCTACACCTTC. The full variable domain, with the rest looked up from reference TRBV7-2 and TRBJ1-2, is GAGVSQSPSNKVTEKGKDVELRCDPISGHTALYWYRQSLGQGLEFLIYFQGNSAPDKSGLPSDRFSAERTGGSVSTLTIQRTQQEDSAVYLCASSLGVAQGDYGYTFGSGTRLTVV.

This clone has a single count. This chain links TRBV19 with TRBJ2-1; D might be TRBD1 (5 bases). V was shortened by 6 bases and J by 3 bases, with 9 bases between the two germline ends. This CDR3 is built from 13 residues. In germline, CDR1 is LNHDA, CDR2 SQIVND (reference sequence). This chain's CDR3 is CASSSDSYNEQFF. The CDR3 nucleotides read TGTGCCAGTAGCAGCGACAGCTACAATGAGCAGTTCTTC.

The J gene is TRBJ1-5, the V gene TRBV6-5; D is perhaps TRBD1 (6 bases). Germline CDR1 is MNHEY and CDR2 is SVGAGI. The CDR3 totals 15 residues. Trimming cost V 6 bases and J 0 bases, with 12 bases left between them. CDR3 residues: CASRPRDTSNQPQHF. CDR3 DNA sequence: TGTGCCAGCAGACCCCGGGACACTAGCAATCAGCCCCAGCATTTT.